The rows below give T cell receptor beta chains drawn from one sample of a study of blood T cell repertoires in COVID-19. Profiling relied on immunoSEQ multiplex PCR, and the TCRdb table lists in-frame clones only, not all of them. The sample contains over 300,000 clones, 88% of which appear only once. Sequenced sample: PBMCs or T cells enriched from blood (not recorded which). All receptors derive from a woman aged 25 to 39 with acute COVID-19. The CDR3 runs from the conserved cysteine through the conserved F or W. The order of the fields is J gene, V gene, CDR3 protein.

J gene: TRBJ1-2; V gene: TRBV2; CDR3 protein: CASNFDRDEGYTF
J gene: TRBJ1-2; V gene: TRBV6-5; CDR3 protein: CASSLTGGARDGYTF
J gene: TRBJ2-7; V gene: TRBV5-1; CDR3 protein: CASSAGTGPYEQYF
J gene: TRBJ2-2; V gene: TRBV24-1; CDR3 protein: CATSVHGELFF
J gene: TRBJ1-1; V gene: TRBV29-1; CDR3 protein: CSVESRGARTEAFF
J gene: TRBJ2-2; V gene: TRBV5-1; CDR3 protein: CASSPGTGVWTGELFF
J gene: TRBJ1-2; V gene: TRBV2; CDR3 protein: CASRQMYGYTF
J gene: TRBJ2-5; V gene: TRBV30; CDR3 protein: CAWSVSWEAVETQYF
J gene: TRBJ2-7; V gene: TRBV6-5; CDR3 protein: CASSYSLEGTQYF
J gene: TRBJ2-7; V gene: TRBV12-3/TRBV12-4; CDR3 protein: CASSYDSPYEQYF
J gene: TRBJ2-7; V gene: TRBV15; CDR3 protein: CATSRETVRYEQYF
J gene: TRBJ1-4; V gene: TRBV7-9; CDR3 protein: CASSLASAAGGKLFF
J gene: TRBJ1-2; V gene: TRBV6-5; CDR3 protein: CASIQGDRNYGYTF
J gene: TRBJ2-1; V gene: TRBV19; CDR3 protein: CASSMRLAGGHEQFF
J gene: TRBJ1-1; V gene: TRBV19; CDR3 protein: CASAGVTEAFF
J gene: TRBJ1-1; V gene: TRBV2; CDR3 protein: CASSLDSGRGLNTEAFF
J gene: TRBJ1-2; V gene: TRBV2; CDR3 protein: CASRKDSLGYTF
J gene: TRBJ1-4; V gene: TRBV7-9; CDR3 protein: CASSYGVYEKLFF
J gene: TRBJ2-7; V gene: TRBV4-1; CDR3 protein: CASSQDFGRDYEQYF
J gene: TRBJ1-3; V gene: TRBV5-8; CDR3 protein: CASSYYRSGNTIYF
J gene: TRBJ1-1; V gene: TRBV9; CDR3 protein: CASSVGPPQGEAFF
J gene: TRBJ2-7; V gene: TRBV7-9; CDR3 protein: CASSLRDSYEQYF
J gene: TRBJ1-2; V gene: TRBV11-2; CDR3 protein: CASSSTGAYGYTF
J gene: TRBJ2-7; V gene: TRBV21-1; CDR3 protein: CASSKVRAGGPYEQYF
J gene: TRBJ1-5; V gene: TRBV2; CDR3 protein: CASSLTGHDQPQHF
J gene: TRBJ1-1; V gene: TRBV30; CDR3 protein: CAWSNRGADTEAFF
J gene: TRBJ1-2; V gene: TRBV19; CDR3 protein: CASSGALRNPYGYTF
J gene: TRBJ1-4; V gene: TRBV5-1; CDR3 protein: CASSLQGSNEKLFF
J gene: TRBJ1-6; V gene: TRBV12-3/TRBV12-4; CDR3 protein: CASSFAGSPLHF
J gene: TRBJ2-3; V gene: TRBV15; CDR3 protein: CATKGGGTDTQYF
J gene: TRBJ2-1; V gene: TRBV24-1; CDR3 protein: CATSDYGTGVVNEQFF
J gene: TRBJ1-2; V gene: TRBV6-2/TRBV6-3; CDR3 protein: CASSSRTGPYGYTF
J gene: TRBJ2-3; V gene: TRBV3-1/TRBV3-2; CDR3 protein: CASSLSGGGGDTQYF
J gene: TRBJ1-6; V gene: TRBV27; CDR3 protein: CASSPYRGNGSPLHF
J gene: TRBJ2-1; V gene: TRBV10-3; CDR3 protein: CAISDLGDRVYNEQFF
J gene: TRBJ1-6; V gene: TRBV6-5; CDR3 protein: CASSAGPYYSPLHF
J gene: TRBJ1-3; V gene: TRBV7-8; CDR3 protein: CAKQASGNTIYF
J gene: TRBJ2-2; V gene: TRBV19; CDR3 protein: CASSVRENTGELFF
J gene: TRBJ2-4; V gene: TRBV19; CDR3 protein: CASSPQGTLAKNIQYF
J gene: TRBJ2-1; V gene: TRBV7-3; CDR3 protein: CASSLTVKLAGSNEQFF
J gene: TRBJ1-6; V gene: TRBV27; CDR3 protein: CASGEEGAPGSPLHF
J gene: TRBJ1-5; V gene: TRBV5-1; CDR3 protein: CASSLAGTGRQPQHF
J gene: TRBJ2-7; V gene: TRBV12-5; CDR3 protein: CASGRVDYEQYF
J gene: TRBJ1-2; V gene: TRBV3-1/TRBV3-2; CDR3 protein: CASSQGQGARYGYTF
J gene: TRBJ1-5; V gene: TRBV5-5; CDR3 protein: CASSLTDYSNQPQHF
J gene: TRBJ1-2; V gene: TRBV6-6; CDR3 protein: CASSYLGGEYGYTF
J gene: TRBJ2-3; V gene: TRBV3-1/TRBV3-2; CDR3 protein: CASSQQGTDTQYF
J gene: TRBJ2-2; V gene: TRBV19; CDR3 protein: CASTWTTDTGELFF
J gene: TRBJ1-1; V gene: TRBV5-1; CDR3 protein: CASSLHSAGGTSPEAFF
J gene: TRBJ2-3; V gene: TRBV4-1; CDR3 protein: CASSQDRISGSHGTDTQYF
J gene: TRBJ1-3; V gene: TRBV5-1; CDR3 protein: CASSEGTVSGNTIYF